This TCR beta chain was identified in a study of beta chain features in type 1 diabetes. Expressed TCRB transcripts were sequenced after all isolated RNA was converted to cDNA. Produced via immunoSEQ multiplex PCR; TCRdb's table is partial and in-frame only. The sample has about 290,000 clones; around 7.3% are singletons. Germline lookup yields CDR1 MNHNY and CDR2 SVGAGI (reference sequence). Deletions cut 6 bases from V and 0 bases from J, with 14 bases between. The CDR3 extends over 15 amino acids. The chain employs TRBV6-6 and TRBJ1-2, with D hard to call. Sequenced input: central memory CD4+ T cells from blood. This sequence originates from a woman aged 18-35 years in good health. CDR3 region: CASSPSGGANYGYTF. CDR3 coding DNA: TGTGCCAGCAGCCCTTCGGGCGGAGCTAACTATGGCTACACCTTC.